The clone carrying this T cell receptor beta chain has only a few counts. CDR3 length: 14 residues. J was trimmed by 1 base and V by 4 bases; bases with no gene match: 3. The germline gives CDR1 GTSNPN, CDR2 SVGIG (reference sequence). Some clones are missing from TCRdb's copy, which holds only in-frame ones; the method was immunoSEQ multiplex PCR. Found here are hundreds of thousands of clones, around 87% of them singletons; the top ten hold 0.0095% to 0.013%. These data originate in a study of shared T cell receptors in the human thymus. The same specimen was also included in a second study, on human thymus T cells. According to that study: Healthy Finnish infants undergoing corrective surgery for congenital heart defects were the donors. In corrective heart surgery, resections were taken, and these provided the thymus tissue. V and J genes seemed to be used with bias in thymic and blood repertoires. Overlap was high between thymic repertoires from unrelated individuals, as reported in related research.

Sequencing was done on a sample of thymocytes. The chain joins TRBV30 to TRBJ2-7; TRBD2 agrees at 11 bases. The source of this sequence is a boy under two years old with a congenital heart defect. The CDR3 bases are TGTGCCTGGACTAGCGGGAGGCTTTCCTACGAGCAGTACTTC. Translation: CAWTSGRLSYEQYF.